These T cell receptor beta chains were read from a single sample in a study of CD8+CD57+ T cells in acquired aplastic anemia. Via MiXCR, TCRdb re-called the reads, giving one row per CDR3 protein. The profile shows some 190,000 distinct CDR3 sequences, 35% to 50% of them singletons. The sequencing input was sorted CD4+, CD8+, or CD8+CD57+ T cells (not recorded which) from PBMCs. The receptors here all came from a human donor in good health. Each CDR3 is given with its conserved first and last residue. D genes are given only for firm matches. Clone size, where shown, is once, few, many, or a class for clones that have expanded.

j_call | cdr3_length | clone_size | d_call | v_call | cdr3_aa | cdr3_nt
TRBJ1-1 | 13 | - | TRBD1 | TRBV2 | CASQRNRQGEAFF | TGTGCCAGCCAGAGGAACCGACAGGGGGAAGCTTTCTTT
TRBJ2-1 | 13 | - | - | TRBV7-3 | CASSSGATNEQFF | TGTGCCAGCAGCTCCGGAGCGACGAATGAGCAGTTCTTC
TRBJ2-1 | 15 | - | TRBD2 | TRBV3-1 | CASSQVQAGGNEQFF | TGTGCCAGCAGCCAAGTTCAAGCGGGGGGTAATGAGCAGTTCTTC
TRBJ2-1 | 16 | - | TRBD2 | TRBV20-1 | CSARDLAGTQYNEQFF | TGCAGTGCTAGAGATCTAGCGGGGACCCAATACAATGAGCAGTTCTTC
TRBJ1-4 | 14 | - | TRBD1 | TRBV15 | CATSRAGTDEKLFF | TGTGCCACCAGCCGTGCCGGGACAGACGAAAAACTGTTTTTT
TRBJ1-2 | 15 | - | - | TRBV19 | CASSIDPGFNYGYTF | TGTGCCAGTAGTATAGATCCAGGGTTTAACTATGGCTACACCTTC
TRBJ2-1 | 16 | many | TRBD2 | TRBV20-1 | CSAGGAGGSIHNEQFF | TGCAGTGCCGGGGGGGCAGGCGGGAGTATCCACAATGAGCAGTTCTTC
TRBJ2-5 | 16 | - | TRBD2 | TRBV7-9 | CASSFPGLAGSGTQYF | TGTGCCAGCAGCTTCCCGGGACTAGCGGGGTCCGGGACCCAGTACTTC
TRBJ2-3 | 11 | many | - | TRBV24-1 | CATSLTDTQYF | TGTGCCACCAGTCTTACAGATACGCAGTATTTT
TRBJ2-2 | 12 | few | TRBD1 | TRBV7-9 | CAHRGVTGELFF | TGTGCCCACAGGGGGGTTACCGGGGAGCTGTTTTTT
TRBJ2-7 | 11 | - | - | TRBV7-9 | CASSLIPEQYF | TGTGCCAGCAGCTTAATTCCCGAGCAGTACTTC
TRBJ2-7 | 11 | - | - | TRBV29-1 | CSFQGPYEQYF | TGCAGCTTCCAGGGCCCTTACGAGCAGTACTTC
TRBJ2-7 | 14 | - | TRBD2 | TRBV5-5 | CASSVTSGTYEQYF | TGTGCCAGCAGCGTGACTAGCGGCACCTACGAGCAGTACTTC
TRBJ2-5 | 17 | many | - | TRBV5-4 | CASSSTTGGGPQETQYF | TGTGCCAGCAGCTCGACTACGGGTGGGGGCCCCCAAGAGACCCAGTACTTC
TRBJ1-6 | 14 | - | - | TRBV20-1 | CSARGVQEASPLHF | TGCAGTGCTAGGGGAGTACAGGAGGCTTCACCCCTCCACTTT
TRBJ1-1 | 18 | few | TRBD1 | TRBV5-4 | CASSLVSGGGTMNTEAFF | TGTGCCAGCAGCTTGGTTTCAGGGGGTGGCACCATGAACACTGAAGCTTTCTTT
TRBJ1-6 | 14 | - | TRBD1 | TRBV2 | CDSRGTGSSSPLHF | TGTGACAGCAGGGGGACAGGGTCAAGTTCACCCCTCCACTTT
TRBJ1-5 | 14 | many | - | TRBV5-5 | CASSLVELGVPQHF | TGTGCCAGCAGCTTGGTGGAGCTGGGAGTACCCCAGCATTTT
TRBJ2-2 | 15 | many | TRBD2 | TRBV19 | CASRPTSGNTGELFF | TGTGCCAGTAGACCGACTAGCGGGAACACCGGGGAGCTGTTTTTT
TRBJ1-6 | 14 | - | - | TRBV19 | CASSMEGHMSPLHF | TGTGCCAGTAGCATGGAGGGACATATGTCACCCCTCCACTTT
TRBJ1-6 | 14 | - | TRBD1 | TRBV25-1 | CVSSGTGGNSPLHF | TGTGTCAGCAGTGGGACAGGGGGTAACTCACCCCTCCACTTT
TRBJ2-7 | 12 | - | - | TRBV29-1 | CSVEQETYEQYF | TGCAGCGTTGAACAGGAGACCTACGAGCAGTACTTC
TRBJ2-7 | 12 | many | - | TRBV6-1 | CASDGGGYEQYF | TGTGCCAGCGACGGGGGCGGGTACGAGCAGTACTTC
TRBJ1-2 | 16 | many | - | TRBV29-1 | CSVEGSQGTIGNGYTF | TGCAGCGTTGAAGGGTCGCAGGGAACGATCGGCAACGGCTACACCTTC
TRBJ2-6 | 19 | many | - | TRBV4-1 | CASSQDGPRESSGANVLTF | TGCGCCAGCAGCCAAGATGGACCTCGGGAGAGCTCTGGGGCCAACGTCCTGACTTTC
TRBJ2-5 | 15 | - | TRBD2 | TRBV2 | CASSDSGRGGETQYF | TGTGCCAGCAGTGACTCCGGACGGGGGGGAGAGACCCAGTACTTC
TRBJ1-1 | 15 | - | - | TRBV15 | CATSSPLRGGTEAFF | TGTGCCACCAGCAGCCCCCTCCGAGGAGGCACTGAAGCTTTCTTT
TRBJ2-1 | 15 | - | - | TRBV24-1 | CATSEGRAYYNEQFF | TGTGCCACCAGTGAGGGACGAGCCTACTACAATGAGCAGTTCTTC
TRBJ2-3 | 14 | - | TRBD2 | TRBV10-3 | CAISGSGITDTQYF | TGTGCCATCAGTGGCAGCGGGATCACAGATACGCAGTATTTT
TRBJ1-2 | 15 | few | - | TRBV28 | CASSPTGSGDYGYTF | TGTGCCAGCAGTCCTACAGGGTCAGGGGACTATGGCTACACCTTC
TRBJ1-3 | 13 | - | - | TRBV15 | CATSRDQPDTIYF | TGTGCCACCAGCAGAGATCAGCCAGACACCATATATTTT
TRBJ1-1 | 17 | - | TRBD1 | TRBV10-1 | CASSVNRDRTPNTEAFF | TGCGCCAGCAGTGTCAACCGGGACAGAACGCCGAACACTGAAGCTTTCTTT
TRBJ2-4 | 12 | many | - | TRBV20-1 | CSAPGGGDIQYF | TGCAGTGCTCCAGGAGGTGGGGACATTCAGTACTTC
TRBJ2-7 | 13 | - | - | TRBV20-1 | CSARAPQTAEQYF | TGCAGTGCTAGAGCCCCACAAACCGCCGAGCAGTACTTC
TRBJ2-1 | 16 | - | TRBD1 | TRBV24-1 | CATSDPDRGTYNEQFF | TGTGCCACCAGTGATCCGGACAGGGGTACGTACAATGAGCAGTTCTTC
TRBJ1-6 | 14 | few | - | TRBV7-8 | CASNPRGGYSPLHF | TGTGCCAGCAACCCTCGTGGCGGCTATTCACCCCTCCACTTT
TRBJ2-1 | 13 | - | - | TRBV7-7 | CASSLGKYNEQFF | TGTGCCAGCAGCTTAGGGAAGTACAATGAGCAGTTCTTC
TRBJ1-4 | 14 | many | - | TRBV19 | CASSPVGGNEKLFF | TGTGCCAGTAGTCCCGTAGGTGGCAATGAAAAACTGTTTTTT
TRBJ2-3 | 15 | - | TRBD2 | TRBV24-1 | CATSGLAASTDTQYF | TGTGCCACCAGTGGGCTAGCGGCTAGCACAGATACGCAGTATTTT
TRBJ1-2 | 12 | - | - | TRBV7-9 | CASSFGSYGYTF | TGTGCCAGCAGCTTCGGGTCTTATGGCTACACCTTC
TRBJ2-7 | 15 | - | TRBD2 | TRBV10-3 | CAISVPSGSSYEQYF | TGTGCCATCAGTGTACCTAGCGGGAGCTCCTACGAGCAGTACTTC
TRBJ2-7 | 14 | - | - | TRBV10-3 | CAISDWGSFYEQYF | TGTGCCATCAGTGATTGGGGCTCCTTCTACGAGCAGTACTTC
TRBJ1-1 | 12 | - | - | TRBV20-1 | CSATGPEGRGIF | TGCAGTGCTACGGGACCCGAGGGACGAGGAATCTTT
TRBJ1-2 | 15 | - | - | TRBV7-8 | CASSRTERANYGYTF | TGTGCCAGCAGCAGGACGGAGCGAGCTAACTATGGCTACACCTTC
TRBJ2-1 | 14 | - | - | TRBV11-3 | CASSRDDSFNEQFF | TGTGCCAGCAGCCGGGACGACTCCTTCAATGAGCAGTTCTTC
TRBJ2-1 | 12 | - | - | TRBV6-2/TRBV6-3 | CASSYAAGEQFF | TGTGCCAGCAGTTACGCCGCAGGTGAGCAGTTCTTC
TRBJ2-7 | 13 | - | - | TRBV25-1 | CASSEYSGYEQYF | TGTGCCAGCAGTGAATACTCTGGCTACGAGCAGTACTTC
TRBJ2-7 | 12 | many | - | TRBV3-1 | CASSLANYEQYF | TGTGCCAGCAGCCTAGCAAACTACGAGCAGTACTTC
TRBJ1-2 | 13 | many | - | TRBV2 | CASSVKEGRGYTF | TGTGCCAGCAGTGTAAAGGAGGGACGCGGCTACACCTTC
TRBJ1-1 | 14 | - | - | TRBV6-5 | CASSYEWAGAEAFF | TGTGCCAGCAGTTACGAGTGGGCTGGCGCTGAAGCTTTCTTT
TRBJ2-3 | 15 | - | TRBD2 | TRBV10-3 | CAISEASGVADTQYF | TGTGCCATCAGTGAGGCTAGCGGGGTGGCAGATACGCAGTATTTT
TRBJ1-5 | 13 | many | - | TRBV6-1 | CASSDQTNQPQHF | TGTGCCAGCAGTGACCAGACAAATCAGCCCCAGCATTTT
TRBJ2-2 | 14 | - | TRBD2 | TRBV10-3 | CAIFSGGAQGELFF | TGTGCCATCTTTAGCGGGGGGGCACAGGGGGAGCTGTTTTTT
TRBJ2-7 | 14 | - | - | TRBV5-1 | CASSLLPESYEQYF | TGCGCCAGCAGCTTGCTTCCAGAGAGCTACGAGCAGTACTTC
TRBJ2-1 | 16 | - | TRBD1 | TRBV6-1 | CASSEGQGISYNEQFF | TGTGCCAGCAGCGAGGGACAGGGGATCTCGTACAATGAGCAGTTCTTC
TRBJ2-7 | 14 | - | TRBD1 | TRBV28 | CASSGTGEGYEQYF | TGTGCCAGCAGCGGGACAGGGGAAGGGTACGAGCAGTACTTC
TRBJ1-1 | 13 | few | - | TRBV24-1 | CATSMTSNTEAFF | TGTGCCACCAGTATGACGTCGAACACTGAAGCTTTCTTT
TRBJ2-3 | 12 | - | - | TRBV6-1 | CSSSVGGPLLYF | TGTTCCAGCAGTGTGGGGGGGCCCCTTCTGTATTTT
TRBJ2-1 | 15 | many | - | TRBV20-1 | CSAPKYKRDRNEQFF | TGCAGTGCTCCCAAGTACAAGCGCGACAGGAATGAGCAGTTCTTC